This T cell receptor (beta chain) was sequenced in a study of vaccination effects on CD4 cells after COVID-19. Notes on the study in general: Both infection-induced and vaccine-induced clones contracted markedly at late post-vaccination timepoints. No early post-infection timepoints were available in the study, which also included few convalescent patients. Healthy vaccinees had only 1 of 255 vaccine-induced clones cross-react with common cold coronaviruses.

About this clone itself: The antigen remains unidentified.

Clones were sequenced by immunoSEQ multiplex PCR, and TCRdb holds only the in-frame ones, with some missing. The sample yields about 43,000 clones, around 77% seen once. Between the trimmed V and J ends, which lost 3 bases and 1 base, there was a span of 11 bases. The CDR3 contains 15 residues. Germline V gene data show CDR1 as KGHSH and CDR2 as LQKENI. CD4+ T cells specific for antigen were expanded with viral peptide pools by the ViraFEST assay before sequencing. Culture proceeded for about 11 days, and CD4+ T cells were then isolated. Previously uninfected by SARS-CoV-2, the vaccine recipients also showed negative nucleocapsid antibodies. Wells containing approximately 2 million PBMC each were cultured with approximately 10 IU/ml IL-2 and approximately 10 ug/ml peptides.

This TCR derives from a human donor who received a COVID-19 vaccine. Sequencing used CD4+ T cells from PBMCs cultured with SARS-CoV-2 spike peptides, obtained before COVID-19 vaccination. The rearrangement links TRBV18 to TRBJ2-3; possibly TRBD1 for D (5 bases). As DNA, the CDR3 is TGTGCCAGCTCACCGGGGCGAGTCGGCACAGATACGCAGTATTTT. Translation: CASSPGRVGTDTQYF.